The 32 T cell receptor beta chains presented below share a single source sample, sequenced in a study of T cells in Graves' hyperthyroidism and ophthalmopathy. It was RNA transcripts that yielded the amplified TCR beta CDR3 regions. During a first-round RT-PCR of the TCR CDR3, the HTBI primer set was used. TCRdb reanalysed the multiplex PCR reads using MiXCR and keeps one entry per CDR3 protein. The data contain hundreds of thousands of distinct CDR3 sequences, around 16% of them seen just once; the ten biggest clones take up 12% to 15%. Input material: blood. The receptors shown here come from a woman younger than 30 with Graves' hyperthyroidism.

Remarks on this clonotype: An end of the junction does not agree with germline; a read error may underlie this. J is TRBJ2-1 and V is TRBV7-9; TRBD2 matches 7 bases. The CDR3 runs to 21 residues. CDR1 is SEHNR and CDR2 is FQNEAQ in the germline V gene (reference sequence). For the CDR3, the DNA is TGTGCCAGCAGCTCAATGGCCCTGGGCAGCGGGATAAAAGGGACCTACAGTGAGCAGTTCTTC. This sequence encodes CASSSMALGSGIKGTYSEQFF.

This clonotype showed up many times. The chain employs TRBV12-3 or TRBV12-4 and TRBJ1-1, with D perhaps TRBD1 (5 bases). Trimming stripped 5 bases from V and 5 bases from J, with 12 bases between. The CDR3 extends over 13 amino acids. The CDR3 is CASSAGVRTEAFF. In DNA, the CDR3 is TGTGCCAGCAGTGCGGGGGTTCGGACTGAAGCTTTCTTT.

This clonotype has a count of ten or more. The J gene is TRBJ2-7, the V gene TRBV28; TRBD1 matches at 8 bases. V was pared by 5 bases and J by 3 bases, with 15 bases of the junction left unmatched. The length of the CDR3 is 17 residues. Germline CDR1 reads MDHEN; CDR2 reads SYDVKM. The CDR3 sequence is CASSVVTGARVLYEQYF. CDR3 DNA: TGTGCCAGCAGTGTAGTGACAGGGGCCCGTGTCCTCTACGAGCAGTACTTC.

This clonotype was detected many times. The rearrangement uses TRBV3-1 and TRBJ2-1; TRBD1 or TRBD2 may be the D gene (5 bases each). The germline V and J ends were trimmed by 0 bases and 6 bases, with 9 bases remaining between them. Looked up from germline, CDR1 is LGHDT and CDR2 is YNNKEL (reference sequence). The CDR3 loop spans 14 amino acids. CDR3 residues: CASSQDRGVNEQFF. The CDR3 bases are TGTGCCAGCAGCCAAGATAGAGGGGTCAATGAGCAGTTCTTC.

This clonotype was counted between two and nine times. The chain is built from TRBV7-3 and TRBJ1-6; a weak D match, TRBD1 (5 bases). CDR3 length: 15 residues. Germline V gene sequence: CDR1 SGHTA, CDR2 FQGTGA. The V gene lost 1 base and the J gene lost 8 bases, with 12 bases spanning the gap. The CDR3 here is CASSLRQGPDSPLHF. The CDR3 bases are TGTGCCAGCAGCTTAAGGCAGGGACCAGATTCACCCCTCCACTTT.

This clonotype has a count of ten or more. V and J are TRBV20-1 and TRBJ2-7; D uncertain. Germline CDR1 and CDR2: DFQATT and SNEGSKA (reference sequence). V was shortened by 3 bases and J by 3 bases, with 12 bases between the two germline ends. The CDR3 is made up of 13 amino acids. In DNA form, the CDR3 reads TGCAGTGCTAGTTCCATATCGGGCTACGAGCAGTACTTC. This sequence encodes CSASSISGYEQYF.

V and J are TRBV7-3 and TRBJ1-6, with unresolved D. Trimming pared 3 bases from V and 7 bases from J, leaving 7 bases between. The CDR3 is 13 amino acids. The germline V gene has CDR1 SGHTA and CDR2 FQGTGA. The CDR3 is CASSFTGNSPLHF. DNA for the CDR3: TGTGCCAGCAGCTTTACGGGAAATTCACCCCTCCACTTT.

This clonotype was found many times. At one boundary the junction diverges from the germline segment, which might be a read error. This sequence joins TRBV7-8 and TRBJ2-7; D gene unclear. This CDR3 region has 14 residues. Germline V gene sequence: CDR1 SGHVS, CDR2 FQNEAQ. CDR3 protein: CASSLAVNSYEQYF. CDR3 nucleotides: TGTGCCAGCAGCTTAGCGGTGAACAGTTACGAGCAATACTTC.

The genes are TRBV5-1 and TRBJ2-1; 9 positions match TRBD2. This CDR3 spans 15 amino acids. The J segment lost 2 bases and the V segment lost 4 bases, leaving 4 bases of the junction unmatched. Looked up from germline, CDR1 is SGHRS and CDR2 is YFSETQ. CDR3 coding DNA: TGCGCCAGCAGCCCAACTAGCGGGCCCTACAATGAGCAGTTCTTC. This translates into CASSPTSGPYNEQFF.

The rearrangement joins TRBV11-3 to TRBJ1-5, with 7 bases matching TRBD1. The CDR3 loop spans 15 amino acids. After removal of 1 base from V and 4 bases from J, the junction contained 4 bases not matched to a gene. The germline CDR1 and CDR2 sequences are SGHNT and YENEEA. This CDR3 is CASSLVPGQNQPQHF. In DNA form, the CDR3 reads TGTGCCAGCAGCTTAGTTCCGGGACAGAATCAGCCCCAGCATTTT.

The rearrangement links TRBV6-2 or TRBV6-3 to TRBJ2-2; D remains ambiguous. The CDR3 runs 16 residues. Germline V gives CDR1 MNHEY, CDR2 SVGEGT. V lost 5 bases and J 4 bases, leaving 17 bases between the germline ends. The CDR3 is CASSKPSGKGTGELFF. The CDR3 region has the DNA TGTGCCAGCAGTAAACCCTCAGGAAAGGGCACCGGGGAGCTGTTTTTT.

A few counts support this clonotype. The rearrangement joins TRBV9 to TRBJ1-1, with no clear D. Germline CDR1 is SGDLS and CDR2 is YYNGEE. V lost 1 base to trimming and J lost 1 base, with 17 bases between them. This CDR3 has 17 residues. The CDR3 DNA is TGTGCCAGCAGCGTACGTCCGACATCCTCCGGGAACACTGAAGCTTTCTTT. Protein product: CASSVRPTSSGNTEAFF.

Comments on this clonotype: Since a much larger clone is just one base distant, this may be a read error. In nucleotides, the CDR3 is TGTGCCGTCAGTGGGGGTAGCGGGAGTGCTGAGCAGTTCTTC. Its translation: CAVSGGSGSAEQFF. The J gene is TRBJ2-1, the V gene TRBV10-3, with 9 bases lining up with TRBD2. This CDR3 comprises 14 residues. Germline CDR1 ENHRY, CDR2 SYGVKD.

The rearrangement links TRBV10-3 to TRBJ1-2; no reliable D call. Trimming cost V 3 bases and J 0 bases, with 8 bases left between them. Germline V lookup: CDR1 ENHRY, CDR2 SYGVKD. The CDR3 totals 14 residues. CDR3 loop: CAISDSATNYGYTF. The CDR3 DNA is TGTGCCATCAGTGATTCAGCCACTAACTATGGCTACACCTTC.

This clonotype was seen many times. V is TRBV2 and J is TRBJ2-7, with a weak D call TRBD2 (5 bases). There are 14 residues in the CDR3. Germline V gene sequence: CDR1 SNHLY, CDR2 FYNNEI. The V gene lost 0 bases and the J gene lost 2 bases, with 8 bases spanning the gap. The CDR3 region is CASSEARGPYEQYF. The CDR3, as DNA: TGTGCCAGCAGTGAAGCTCGCGGGCCCTACGAGCAGTACTTC.

This clonotype was detected ten times or more. The J gene is TRBJ2-3, the V gene TRBV28; D ambiguous. This CDR3 comprises 15 residues. CDR1 is MDHEN and CDR2 is SYDVKM in the germline V gene. V was pared by 8 bases and J by 4 bases, with 19 bases between. This chain's CDR3 is CASLTQTREADTQYF. DNA of the CDR3: TGTGCCAGCCTCACCCAGACTCGCGAGGCAGATACGCAGTATTTT.

This clonotype was found many times. The gene calls are TRBV6-4 and TRBJ1-5; 11 nucleotides align to TRBD1. V lost 1 base, J lost 6 bases, and 14 bases stayed unmatched. Germline loops: CDR1 MRHNA, CDR2 SNTAGT. The CDR3 contains 19 residues. CDR3 in amino acids: CASSDFGQGAHPRGQPQHF. CDR3 DNA sequence: TGTGCCAGCAGTGACTTTGGACAGGGGGCTCATCCCCGAGGTCAGCCCCAGCATTTT.

The chain carries TRBV5-1 and TRBJ2-7, with D possibly TRBD2 on 6 matching bases. Germline assignment: CDR1 SGHRS and CDR2 YFSETQ. V was clipped by 4 bases and J by 7 bases, with 15 bases between them. The CDR3 loop spans 13 amino acids. CDR3 amino acids: CASSDGTSSEQYF. The DNA for the CDR3 is TGCGCCAGCAGCGACGGGACTTCCTCGGAGCAGTACTTC.

There are many counts of this clonotype. The V call is TRBV11-2, the J call TRBJ2-5; D may be TRBD2 (5 bases). The CDR3 length is 13 residues. Germline-derived CDR1 and CDR2 are SGHAT and FQNNGV. CDR3 coding DNA: TGTGGGTCTACTAGGCTATTACAAGAGACCCAGTACTTC. It specifies CGSTRLLQETQYF.

A word on this clonotype: The junction does not match germline at one end; this may be a read error. The genes are TRBV20-1 and TRBJ1-2; no reliable D call. The germline V gene has CDR1 DFQATT and CDR2 SNEGSKA (reference sequence). This CDR3 is 13 amino acids long. CDR3 residues: CSTSTGVIYGYTF. The CDR3 coding sequence is TGCAGTACTAGTACTGGGGTTATCTATGGCTACACCTTC.

This clonotype has ten or more counts. J is TRBJ2-5 and V is TRBV7-9, with D possibly being TRBD1 (6 bases). Trimming pared 5 bases from V and 5 bases from J, leaving 15 bases between. The CDR3 is made up of 14 amino acids. Germline CDR1 is SEHNR and CDR2 is FQNEAQ (reference sequence). The CDR3 is CASSNQRGLETQYF. CDR3 DNA: TGTGCCAGCAGCAACCAAAGGGGGTTGGAGACCCAGTACTTC.

The chain combines TRBV12-5 with TRBJ2-1; the D call may be TRBD1 or TRBD2 (6 bases each). The CDR3 consists of 15 residues. Germline CDR1 reads LGHNT; CDR2 reads FRNRAP. V lost 6 bases, J lost 4 bases, and 16 bases lay in between. The CDR3 loop is CASGQGLRDYNEQFF. The CDR3 coding sequence is TGTGCTAGTGGACAGGGACTTCGCGATTACAATGAGCAGTTCTTC.

The V call is TRBV29-1, the J call TRBJ1-2; D gene ambiguous. Germline loops: CDR1 SQVTM, CDR2 ANQGSEA. This CDR3 is built from 13 residues. Trimming pared 7 bases from V and 4 bases from J, leaving 16 bases between. CDR3 bases: TGCAGCGCCGCCCTGGGCAGACTCTATGGCTACACCTTC. Protein: CSAALGRLYGYTF.

This clonotype was found many times. The chain combines TRBV3-1 with TRBJ2-7, with 13 bases matching TRBD2. V gave up 2 bases and J gave up 3 bases; unmatched junction bases: 7. Germline lookup yields CDR1 LGHDT and CDR2 YNNKEL (reference sequence). This CDR3 is built from 17 residues. CDR3 DNA: TGTGCCAGCAGCCAATCCCGGGGACTAGCGGGGATCTACGAGCAGTACTTC. Protein sequence: CASSQSRGLAGIYEQYF.

This clonotype was detected ten times or more. The rearrangement uses TRBV7-9 and TRBJ2-1; D is possibly TRBD2 (5 bases). The CDR3 totals 12 residues. The germline V and J ends were trimmed by 2 bases and 9 bases, with 8 bases remaining between them. Germline CDR1 SEHNR, CDR2 FQNEAQ (reference sequence). CDR3 bases: TGTGCCAGCAGCTTAACTAGGACTGAGCAGTTCTTC. Its protein product is CASSLTRTEQFF.

J is TRBJ1-1 and V is TRBV24-1; D call uncertain. V was clipped by 4 bases and J by 6 bases, with 11 bases between them. The CDR3 loop spans 13 amino acids. Germline loops: CDR1 KGHDR, CDR2 SFDVKD. For the CDR3, the DNA is TGTGCCACCAGTGAAAGCAGACGCCCTGAAGCTTTCTTT. Translation: CATSESRRPEAFF.

This clonotype turned up a few times. The chain employs TRBV5-1 and TRBJ1-2; 7 positions match TRBD1. The J segment lost 9 bases and the V segment lost 3 bases, leaving 17 bases of the junction unmatched. Germline-derived CDR1 and CDR2 are SGHRS and YFSETQ. CDR3 size: 16 residues. CDR3 bases: TGCGCCAGCAGCTCGGAGCCCTCTCGGAGACAGGGAAGCTACACCTTC. Translating it yields CASSSEPSRRQGSYTF.

This clonotype showed up just a few times. V usage is TRBV4-1 and J usage is TRBJ2-7; TRBD2 agrees at 7 bases. With V trimmed by 2 bases and J by 2 bases, 3 bases remained unmatched. Germline V gives CDR1 MGHRA, CDR2 YSYEKL. The CDR3 totals 14 residues. The DNA of the CDR3 is TGCGCCAGCAGCCAATCTAGCGGTGCCTACGAGCAGTACTTC. Its translation is CASSQSSGAYEQYF.

Written as DNA, the CDR3 is TGTGCCAGCAGTTTAGCGCCAGATTATGGCTACACCTTC. Its translation: CASSLAPDYGYTF. V usage is TRBV12-3 or TRBV12-4 and J usage is TRBJ1-2; unclear D gene. V gave up 0 bases and J gave up 5 bases, with 7 bases separating them. This CDR3 is built from 13 residues.

This clonotype showed up many times. The V and J genes are TRBV20-1 and TRBJ1-1; no definite D call. Trimming removed 5 bases from V and 5 bases from J, with 21 bases in between. The CDR3 contains 15 residues. The V gene's germline CDR1 is DFQATT and CDR2 SNEGSKA (reference sequence). CDR3 loop: CSAVTFRRRRTEAFF. The CDR3 DNA follows: TGCAGTGCTGTTACCTTCAGGAGGCGTCGGACTGAAGCTTTCTTT.

This chain uses TRBV13 with TRBJ2-1, with TRBD2 matching 7 bases. There are 17 residues in the CDR3. Trimming at V came to 5 bases and at J to 5 bases, leaving 15 bases not matched to a gene. The germline V gene encodes CDR1 PRHDT and CDR2 FYEKMQ (reference sequence). Here the CDR3 reads CASSPPGTGGGHNEQFF. CDR3 nucleotides: TGTGCCAGCAGCCCCCCCGGGACCGGCGGGGGTCACAATGAGCAGTTCTTC.

This clonotype was found many times. The genes are TRBV12-3 or TRBV12-4 and TRBJ1-3; D call uncertain. V was trimmed by 5 bases and J by 4 bases, leaving 12 bases between them. The CDR3 is 14 residues long. The CDR3 bases are TGTGCCAGCAGTCCTCACGGGAGAGGAAACACCATATATTTT. Translating it yields CASSPHGRGNTIYF.